This TCR beta chain was recorded in a study of OX40 agonist ivuxolimab in advanced cancers. Germline values: CDR1 SEHNR, CDR2 FQNEAQ (reference sequence). The CDR3 runs to 16 residues. With V trimmed by 1 base and J by 2 bases, 5 bases remained unmatched. Some clones are missing from TCRdb's copy, which holds only in-frame ones; the method was immunoSEQ multiplex PCR. The sample yields around 38,000 clones, 92% seen once. The receptor was isolated from an adult with an advanced solid tumor such as melanoma, head and neck, liver or kidney cancer. The sequencing here drew on CD4+ or CD8+ T cells sorted from blood, taken in a trial of the OX40 agonist ivuxolimab. The chain uses TRBV7-9 and TRBJ2-3, with TRBD2 identical over 8 bases. The CDR3 reads CASSLVSGAHTDTQYF. In DNA, the CDR3 is TGTGCCAGCAGCTTAGTTAGCGGGGCCCACACAGATACGCAGTATTTT.